This T cell receptor (beta chain) was sequenced for a study of cytomegalovirus exposure and HLA in healthy donors. Broader study findings: It was reported in a later analysis that an Asian-associated ancestry cluster showed fewer N-insertions than the roughly 670-donor mean.

The study ran its PCR with 60 Vbeta and 13 Jbeta primers. The protocol was immunoSEQ multiplex PCR, while the TCRdb copy is restricted to in-frame clones and leaves out a portion. This sample has fewer than 200,000 clones, with roughly four fifths found just once. As concerns this clone: Its target is not known.

The CDR3 totals 15 residues. The junction had 11 bases not matched to a gene; V was cut back by 7 bases and J by 2 bases. The germline V gene has CDR1 MNHNS and CDR2 SASEGT. Though nominally healthy at sampling, donors likely had unrecorded immune exposures. Sequencing was done on a sample of PBMCs. The sequence was obtained from a woman aged 25 to 39 in good health and CMV-seronegative. The rearrangement joins TRBV6-1 to TRBJ2-7, with TRBD1 matching 7 bases. The CDR3 region has the DNA TGTGCCAGCAAGCCCGTGACAGGGCCTACCTACGAGCAGTACTTC. Translating gives CASKPVTGPTYEQYF.